These 27 T cell receptor beta chains originate from one sample sequenced in a study of blood T cell repertoires in COVID-19 (dated by TCRdb to the early 2020s). Receptors were amplified or captured by the immunoSEQ multiplex PCR assay. As stored in TCRdb, this immuneACCESS dataset retains in-frame rearrangements with V and J assigned. A fraction of the clones does not appear; measured against another copy, unresolved V genes explain less than half of the discrepancy, and the remainder lacks a known reason. In all, the sample holds 300,000 to 400,000 clones, and 85% to 90% of those were seen once. The ten largest clones capture roughly 2.9% of the sample. Sample: peripheral blood. Receptors were obtained from a woman in her twenties or thirties with COVID-19, enrolled during active disease.

V and J are TRBV12-3 or TRBV12-4 and TRBJ1-5; D uncertain. V dropped 5 bases and J dropped 7 bases, with 12 bases sitting between them. The CDR3 is 13 amino acids. CDR3 in amino acids: CASSTGLTQPQHF. The CDR3 DNA reads TGTGCCAGCAGTACCGGACTAACACAGCCCCAGCATTTT.

The chain couples TRBV7-8 to TRBJ1-1, with D possibly TRBD1 on 6 matching bases. Germline values: CDR1 SGHVS, CDR2 FQNEAQ. The CDR3 loop spans 13 amino acids. Trimming shortened V by 1 base and J by 8 bases, and 11 bases separated the two germline ends. The CDR3: CASSLGTASEAFF. The CDR3, as DNA: TGTGCCAGCAGCTTAGGGACAGCATCCGAAGCTTTCTTT.

The rearrangement joins TRBV15 to TRBJ2-5, with 11 bases identical to TRBD2. Per germline, CDR1 LNHNV and CDR2 YYDKDF (reference sequence). The CDR3 is 18 amino acids. J was trimmed by 1 base and V by 0 bases; bases with no gene match: 7. For the CDR3, the DNA is TGTGCCACCAGCAGAGACCTTACTAGCGGGAGAGGCCAAGAGACCCAGTACTTC. It specifies CATSRDLTSGRGQETQYF.

About this clone: Other DNA sequences of this sample code for an identical CDR3. The chain uses TRBV5-1 and TRBJ1-2; no reliable D call. Germline CDR1 and CDR2: SGHRS and YFSETQ. The germline V and J ends were trimmed by 0 bases and 3 bases, with 9 bases remaining between them. This CDR3 comprises 14 residues. The CDR3 bases are TGCGCCAGCAGCTTGGACGGAGGAGACTATGGCTACACCTTC. Residues: CASSLDGGDYGYTF.

The rearrangement links TRBV28 to TRBJ1-4, with TRBD1 as a possible D gene (6 bases). The V gene lost 4 bases and the J gene lost 8 bases, with 14 bases spanning the gap. The CDR3 extends over 14 amino acids. Per the germline V gene, CDR1 is MDHEN and CDR2 is SYDVKM. CDR3 bases: TGTGCCAGCAGTTCCAGTAATACAGGGGAAAAACTGTTTTTT. Translated, it gives CASSSSNTGEKLFF.

This rearrangement joins TRBV3-1 (or the pseudogene TRBV3-2) to TRBJ2-7, with a possible D match to TRBD2 (6 bases). Germline CDR1 and CDR2: LGHDT and YNNKEL (reference sequence). The V and J ends lost 5 bases and 0 bases respectively, with 17 bases between them. The CDR3 contains 16 residues. CDR3 in amino acids: CASSKIGSGNSYEQYF. The CDR3 DNA sequence: TGTGCCAGCAGCAAAATCGGTAGCGGAAACTCCTACGAGCAGTACTTC.

This CDR3 is CAISDPGLAGANTGELFF. In nucleotides, the CDR3 is TGTGCCATCAGTGACCCGGGACTAGCGGGAGCGAACACCGGGGAGCTGTTTTTT. This chain joins TRBV10-3 and TRBJ2-2, with 14 nucleotides matching TRBD2. This CDR3 is built from 18 residues. From germline, CDR1 is ENHRY and CDR2 SYGVKD. V lost 3 bases to trimming and J lost 0 bases; unmatched junction nucleotides: 3.

This clone has a single count. The rearrangement links TRBV6-5 to TRBJ1-6; the D is unclear. CDR3 length: 15 residues. Germline-derived CDR1 and CDR2 are MNHEY and SVGAGI. V gave up 6 bases and J gave up 5 bases, with 14 bases separating them. CDR3 sequence (DNA): TGTGCCAGCAGCGCCCCCCGGGGAGATAATTCACCCCTCCACTTT. Residues: CASSAPRGDNSPLHF.

The genes are TRBV24-1 and TRBJ2-7; 7 bases are shared with TRBD1. Germline values: CDR1 KGHDR, CDR2 SFDVKD. V trimming: 4 bases; J trimming: 6 bases; junction bases outside the gene matches: 11. The CDR3 has 15 residues. This CDR3 reads CATSEPDRARAEQYF. In DNA, the CDR3 is TGTGCCACCAGTGAACCCGACAGGGCCAGGGCCGAGCAGTACTTC.

This sequence joins TRBV7-2 and TRBJ2-2; tentative D call: TRBD2 (5 bases). CDR3 length: 16 amino acids. Deletions cut 1 base from V and 4 bases from J, with 13 bases between. Germline V gene sequence: CDR1 SGHTA, CDR2 FQGNSA. CDR3 DNA sequence: TGTGCCAGCAGCTTAGGAGGTGGGAGATCCACCGGGGAGCTGTTTTTT. This sequence encodes CASSLGGGRSTGELFF.

As to this clone: Other DNA sequences of this sample code for an identical CDR3. The chain employs TRBV18 and TRBJ2-1; weak D call: TRBD1 (6 bases). From germline, CDR1 is KGHSH and CDR2 LQKENI. V lost 2 bases and J 1 base, leaving 9 bases between the germline ends. CDR3 size: 15 residues. The DNA of the CDR3 is TGTGCCAGCTCACCAAGAACAGGGTCCTACAATGAGCAGTTCTTC. Amino acid sequence: CASSPRTGSYNEQFF.

This chain connects TRBV19 to TRBJ2-2; the D gene is possibly TRBD2 (6 bases). From germline, CDR1 is LNHDA and CDR2 SQIVND (reference sequence). This CDR3 has 16 residues. V was shortened by 7 bases and J by 0 bases, with 15 bases between the two germline ends. The CDR3 is CASTSGGKTNTGELFF. CDR3 nucleotides: TGTGCCAGTACCTCGGGCGGGAAAACGAACACCGGGGAGCTGTTTTTT.

V and J are TRBV2 and TRBJ1-2; TRBD1 aligns across 10 bases. Germline-derived CDR1 and CDR2 are SNHLY and FYNNEI. This CDR3 is built from 14 residues. The ends lost 3 bases at V and 8 bases at J; junction bases unmatched: 6. The CDR3 is CASSEGQGPGGYTF. Here the CDR3 DNA reads TGTGCCAGCAGTGAGGGACAGGGGCCGGGCGGCTACACCTTC.

The gene calls are TRBV12-3 or TRBV12-4 and TRBJ2-7, with D hard to call. There are 12 residues in the CDR3. Deletions cut 6 bases from V and 2 bases from J, with 8 bases between. The CDR3 bases are TGTGCCAGCAGCCCCTTTACCTACGAGCAGTACTTC. Translation: CASSPFTYEQYF.

This chain uses TRBV9 with TRBJ2-3; tentative D call: TRBD2 (6 bases). Trimming shortened V by 4 bases and J by 1 base, and 13 bases separated the two germline ends. The CDR3 contains 15 residues. CDR1 is SGDLS, CDR2 YYNGEE, per germline. CDR3 nucleotide sequence: TGTGCCAGCAGCCCCGAGGTAGCGGGCACAGATACGCAGTATTTT. As protein: CASSPEVAGTDTQYF.

This clone was detected a few times. The genes are TRBV13 and TRBJ1-2; D might be TRBD1 (6 bases). Trimming removed 0 bases from V and 1 base from J, with 9 bases in between. This CDR3 has 15 amino acids. Germline V gene data show CDR1 as PRHDT and CDR2 as FYEKMQ (reference sequence). The chain's CDR3 is CASSLGTGNNYGYTF. Here the CDR3 DNA reads TGTGCCAGCAGCTTAGGAACAGGGAATAACTATGGCTACACCTTC.

The J gene is TRBJ2-1, the V gene TRBV6-4; 11 bases are a match to TRBD2. The CDR3 extends over 17 amino acids. Germline trimming cut 7 bases from V and 4 bases from J; bases unmatched to any gene: 12. The germline CDR1 and CDR2 sequences are MRHNA and SNTAGT. CDR3 in DNA: TGTGCCAGCAAAGCTACACCGGGACTAGCGGATTACAATGAGCAGTTCTTC. It codes for CASKATPGLADYNEQFF.

The chain combines TRBV24-1 with TRBJ1-5; TRBD1 agrees at 7 bases. Unmatched junction bases numbered 10, after V lost 2 bases and J lost 4 bases. Germline assignment: CDR1 KGHDR and CDR2 SFDVKD. This CDR3 spans 17 amino acids. CDR3 loop: CATSDSRGQPDNQPQHF. For the CDR3, the DNA is TGTGCCACCAGTGATTCGAGGGGACAGCCCGATAATCAGCCCCAGCATTTT.

V is TRBV13 and J is TRBJ2-5, with 8 bases matching TRBD2. CDR1 is PRHDT, CDR2 FYEKMQ, per germline (reference sequence). V lost 3 bases, J lost 3 bases, and 3 bases stayed unmatched. The CDR3 covers 14 residues. The CDR3 sequence is CASSFRAGEETQYF. The CDR3 DNA reads TGTGCCAGCAGCTTTCGAGCGGGGGAAGAGACCCAGTACTTC.

The chain is built from TRBV6-2 or TRBV6-3 and TRBJ1-1; D might be TRBD1 (5 bases). The CDR3 runs to 15 residues. Per the germline V gene, CDR1 is MNHEY and CDR2 is SVGEGT. The V end was cut by 0 bases, the J end by 4 bases, with 12 bases between. Here the CDR3 reads CASSYSPQVGTEAFF. CDR3 coding DNA: TGTGCCAGCAGTTACTCACCACAGGTTGGCACTGAAGCTTTCTTT.

The V and J genes are TRBV7-9 and TRBJ1-2; D is possibly TRBD1 (5 bases). This CDR3 is 15 amino acids long. Trimming stripped 5 bases from V and 6 bases from J, with 19 bases between. Germline V gene data show CDR1 as SEHNR and CDR2 as FQNEAQ (reference sequence). CDR3 amino acids: CASSPMVGWGDGYTF. CDR3 nucleotide sequence: TGTGCCAGCAGCCCAATGGTGGGCTGGGGGGATGGCTACACCTTC.

The chain links TRBV14 to TRBJ1-2; D is possibly TRBD1 (6 bases). CDR3 length equals 13 residues. V was clipped by 5 bases and J by 2 bases, with 9 bases between them. Germline loops: CDR1 SGHDN, CDR2 FVKESK. CDR3 sequence: CASSSGQNYGYTF. DNA of the CDR3: TGTGCCAGCAGCAGTGGACAGAACTATGGCTACACCTTC.

The CDR3: CASSDTSGADEQFF. The CDR3 coding sequence is TGCGCCAGCAGCGATACTAGCGGTGCGGATGAGCAGTTCTTC. The chain employs TRBV5-1 and TRBJ2-1; 8 nucleotides line up with TRBD2. CDR1 is SGHRS and CDR2 is YFSETQ in the germline V gene. This CDR3 comprises 14 residues. V dropped 4 bases and J dropped 8; count of bases not matched to a gene: 8.

This clone was counted a single time. This chain uses TRBV9 with TRBJ1-1, with 8 bases identical to TRBD1. V gave up 3 bases and J gave up 0 bases; unmatched junction bases: 7. The CDR3 contains 16 residues. The germline gives CDR1 SGDLS, CDR2 YYNGEE. The CDR3 here is CASSAGTGILNTEAFF. CDR3 in DNA: TGTGCCAGCAGCGCCGGGACAGGCATCTTGAACACTGAAGCTTTCTTT.

The chain uses TRBV25-1 and TRBJ2-5; 7 bases match TRBD2. CDR3 length: 14 residues. V dropped 6 bases and J dropped 1; count of bases not matched to a gene: 5. Germline V gene data show CDR1 as MGHDK and CDR2 as SYGVNS. The CDR3 DNA reads as TGTGCCAGCAGGTCGGGACTAACCCAAGAGACCCAGTACTTC. It codes for CASRSGLTQETQYF.

The chain combines TRBV14 with TRBJ2-3, with 9 bases matching TRBD2. After removal of 4 bases from V and 2 bases from J, the junction contained 7 bases not matched to a gene. Germline CDR1 is SGHDN and CDR2 is FVKESK. This CDR3 comprises 16 residues. CDR3 sequence reads: CASSPPAGGPTDTQYF. The DNA of the CDR3 is TGTGCCAGCAGCCCCCCGGCGGGAGGGCCCACAGATACGCAGTATTTT.

V usage is TRBV5-1 and J usage is TRBJ1-6; 7 bases are a match to TRBD1. The germline CDR1 and CDR2 sequences are SGHRS and YFSETQ. The CDR3 has 14 residues. Losses at the gene ends were 0 bases for V and 7 bases for J; bases not matched to a gene: 1. In DNA form, the CDR3 reads TGCGCCAGCAGCTTGGAAGGGGGCAATTCACCCCTCCACTTT. The encoded protein is CASSLEGGNSPLHF.